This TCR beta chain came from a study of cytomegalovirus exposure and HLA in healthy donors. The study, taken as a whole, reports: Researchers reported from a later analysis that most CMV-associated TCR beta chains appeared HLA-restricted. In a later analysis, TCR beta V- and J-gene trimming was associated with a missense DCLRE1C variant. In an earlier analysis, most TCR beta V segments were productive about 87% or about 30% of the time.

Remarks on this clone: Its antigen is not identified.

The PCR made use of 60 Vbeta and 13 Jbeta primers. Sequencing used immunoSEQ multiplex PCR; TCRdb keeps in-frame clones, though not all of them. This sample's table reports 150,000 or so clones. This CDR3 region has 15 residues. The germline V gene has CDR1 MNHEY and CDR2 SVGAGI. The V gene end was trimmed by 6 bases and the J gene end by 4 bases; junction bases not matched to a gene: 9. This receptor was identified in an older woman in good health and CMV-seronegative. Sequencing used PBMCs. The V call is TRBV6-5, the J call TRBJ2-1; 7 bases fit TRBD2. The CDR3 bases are TGTGCCAGCAGCCCTTCTAGCGGAGTTTACAATGAGCAGTTCTTC. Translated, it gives CASSPSSGVYNEQFF.